The 25 T cell receptor beta chains listed next were all sequenced from one sample in a study of cytomegalovirus exposure and HLA in healthy donors. Researchers ran the PCR with 60 Vbeta and 13 Jbeta primers. This table comes from immunoSEQ multiplex PCR, and its TCRdb copy is limited to in-frame clones, with some not included. The sample yields approximately 140,000 clones, around 75% seen once. Material: PBMCs. These receptors originate from a human donor in good health.

The gene calls are TRBV19 and TRBJ1-2; no reliable D call. Trimming removed 5 bases from V and 1 base from J, with 11 bases in between. The CDR3 spans 14 residues. In germline, CDR1 is LNHDA, CDR2 SQIVND (reference sequence). In nucleotides, the CDR3 is TGTGCCAGTAGTTTCTTAGAGGGTAACTATGGCTACACCTTC. Translating gives CASSFLEGNYGYTF.

The J gene is TRBJ2-1, the V gene TRBV12-5; 7 bases are a match to TRBD1. V shed 1 base and J 2 bases; nucleotides not matched to a gene: 5. The V gene's germline CDR1 is LGHNT and CDR2 FRNRAP. CDR3 length: 16 residues. The CDR3 loop is CASGLASGTAYNEQFF. For the CDR3, the DNA is TGTGCTAGTGGTTTGGCGTCCGGGACAGCCTACAATGAGCAGTTCTTC.

This rearrangement joins TRBV11-2 to TRBJ2-7, with D tentatively TRBD1 (6 bases). CDR3 length equals 15 residues. V was pared by 5 bases and J by 7 bases, with 21 bases between. Germline V gene sequence: CDR1 SGHAT, CDR2 FQNNGV. DNA of the CDR3: TGTGCCAGCAGCATGAGCTTGGGGGCCAAGGGGGAGCAGTACTTC. This codes for CASSMSLGAKGEQYF.

This clone was counted only a few times. The rearrangement joins TRBV6-1 to TRBJ1-5; 7 nucleotides agree with TRBD1. Germline V gives CDR1 MNHNS, CDR2 SASEGT. V shed 7 bases, J shed 2 bases, and the junction held 5 bases outside the gene matches. This CDR3 contains 14 residues. The CDR3 DNA sequence: TGTGCCAGCACCACAGGGGTTGGCAATCAGCCCCAGCATTTT. The encoded protein is CASTTGVGNQPQHF.

The V call is TRBV30, the J call TRBJ1-1; 11 nucleotides align to TRBD1. CDR1 and CDR2 (germline): GTSNPN, SVGIG (reference sequence). CDR3 length: 17 amino acids. The ends lost 1 base at V and 0 bases at J; junction bases unmatched: 7. CDR3 loop: CAWSGKRDRGLNTEAFF. CDR3 DNA: TGTGCCTGGAGTGGAAAACGGGACAGGGGGTTGAACACTGAAGCTTTCTTT.

This sequence joins TRBV19 and TRBJ2-1, with 10 bases lining up with TRBD2. V was clipped by 7 bases and J by 5 bases; unmatched bases: 5. CDR3 size: 14 residues. Germline CDR1 is LNHDA and CDR2 is SQIVND (reference sequence). CDR3 sequence (DNA): TGTGCCAGTAATCGAGCGGGGGGGCACAATGAGCAGTTCTTC. Protein: CASNRAGGHNEQFF. Using reference TRBV19 and TRBJ2-1 for the parts outside the CDR3, the full variable domain is DGGITQSPKYLFRKEGQNVTLSCEQNLNHDAMYWYRQDPGQGLRLIYYSQIVNDFQKGDIAEGYSVSREKKESFPLTVTSAQKNPTAFYLCASNRAGGHNEQFFGPGTRLTVL.

This chain connects TRBV5-6 to TRBJ1-5; unclear D gene. This CDR3 region has 16 residues. CDR1 is SGHDT and CDR2 is YYEEEE in the germline V gene. Trimming removed 0 bases at V and 4 bases at J, with 14 bases between. The CDR3 DNA is TGTGCCAGCAGCTTGGCCGGGTTGGCGGTGAATCAGCCCCAGCATTTT. This translates into CASSLAGLAVNQPQHF.

In DNA form, the CDR3 reads TGTGCCAGCCTCCATCAGGGGGGAAACACCATATATTTT. Translated, it gives CASLHQGGNTIYF. The genes are TRBV5-6 and TRBJ1-3; D possibly corresponds to TRBD1 (6 bases). The V gene's germline CDR1 is SGHDT and CDR2 YYEEEE. V was pared by 7 bases and J by 4 bases, with 12 bases between. This CDR3 has 13 residues.

The V gene is TRBV7-9, the J gene TRBJ2-1; 7 bases map to TRBD2. Looked up from germline, CDR1 is SEHNR and CDR2 is FQNEAQ (reference sequence). This CDR3 has 18 amino acids. V gave up 3 bases and J gave up 5 bases; unmatched junction bases: 16. The CDR3 coding sequence is TGTGCCAGCAGCTTGGGGACTATGAAAGGACCTAGGGACAATGAGCAGTTCTTC. Protein product: CASSLGTMKGPRDNEQFF.

The chain is built from TRBV28 and TRBJ2-7; 8 nucleotides align to TRBD2. V lost 7 bases to trimming and J lost 6 bases; unmatched junction nucleotides: 8. CDR1 is MDHEN and CDR2 is SYDVKM in the germline V gene. This CDR3 has 13 residues. CDR3 sequence (DNA): TGTGCCAGCAAATCGGGACTAGTGAGCGAGCAGTACTTC. Encoded protein: CASKSGLVSEQYF.

CDR3 protein: CASSRLSGGPGETQYF. The CDR3 DNA reads TGTGCCAGTAGTAGACTTAGCGGGGGGCCTGGGGAGACCCAGTACTTC. The chain is built from TRBV19 and TRBJ2-5, with 10 nucleotides matching TRBD2. The CDR3 loop spans 16 amino acids. The germline CDR1 and CDR2 sequences are LNHDA and SQIVND (reference sequence). After removal of 4 bases from V and 5 bases from J, the junction contained 10 bases not matched to a gene.

This CDR3 is CASSLSGQSLLYGYTF. For the CDR3, the DNA is TGTGCCAGCAGCTTATCGGGACAGAGTCTTCTCTATGGCTACACCTTC. The chain employs TRBV7-9 and TRBJ1-2, with 7 nucleotides matching TRBD1. CDR1 is SEHNR and CDR2 is FQNEAQ in the germline V gene (reference sequence). This CDR3 has 16 amino acids. V was pared by 2 bases and J by 4 bases, with 10 bases of the junction left unmatched.

The V call is TRBV7-9, the J call TRBJ2-1; D is unclear. CDR3 length equals 14 residues. The germline V gene encodes CDR1 SEHNR and CDR2 FQNEAQ (reference sequence). The V end was cut by 2 bases, the J end by 6 bases, with 11 bases between. CDR3 region: CASSLSYSGNEQFF. CDR3 sequence (DNA): TGTGCCAGCAGCTTATCATACTCGGGCAATGAGCAGTTCTTC.

The chain recombines TRBV6-5 with TRBJ2-1; 10 bases fit TRBD2. Losses at the gene ends were 2 bases for V and 7 bases for J; bases not matched to a gene: 5. Looked up from germline, CDR1 is MNHEY and CDR2 is SVGAGI. The CDR3 loop spans 15 amino acids. The CDR3 coding sequence is TGTGCCAGCAGTTACGGGAGTAGCGGGAGGAATGAGCAGTTCTTC. As protein: CASSYGSSGRNEQFF.

The chain combines TRBV28 with TRBJ2-4; TRBD2 agrees at 16 bases. The V gene's germline CDR1 is MDHEN and CDR2 SYDVKM. V shed 6 bases, J shed 9 bases, and the junction held 5 bases outside the gene matches. This CDR3 is built from 15 residues. The CDR3 bases are TGTGCCAGCAGGGGACTAGCGGGGGGGCTTGGCATTCAGTACTTC. Translating it yields CASRGLAGGLGIQYF.

V usage is TRBV4-3 and J usage is TRBJ1-3, with D possibly TRBD1 on 5 matching bases. Per germline, CDR1 LGHNA and CDR2 YSLEER. CDR3 size: 17 residues. The V end lost 1 base, the J end lost 2 bases, and 15 bases lay between the germline ends. The CDR3 DNA sequence: TGCGCCAGCAGCCAAGTCCTCCAGGGCCTACCTGGAAACACCATATATTTT. It is translated as CASSQVLQGLPGNTIYF.

The gene calls are TRBV27 and TRBJ1-5, with D perhaps TRBD1 (6 bases). Germline V gene sequence: CDR1 MNHEY, CDR2 SMNVEV (reference sequence). V dropped 6 bases and J dropped 3 bases, with 9 bases sitting between them. This CDR3 has 13 residues. CDR3 DNA sequence: TGTGCCAGCAGGGACAGATTCAATCAGCCCCAGCATTTT. Translating it yields CASRDRFNQPQHF.

The chain joins TRBV4-1 to TRBJ1-1; 11 bases align to TRBD1. Trimming removed 3 bases from V and 6 bases from J; junction bases left unmatched: 15. This CDR3 has 18 amino acids. CDR1 is MGHRA and CDR2 is YSYEKL in the germline V gene. The CDR3, as DNA: TGCGCCAGCAGCCAGGATCGGGACAGGGGGGATAGTAGTCCTGAAGCTTTCTTT. Translated, it gives CASSQDRDRGDSSPEAFF.

The chain has TRBV12-5 and TRBJ1-5; D gene uncertain. CDR3 length: 14 residues. The V gene lost 7 bases and the J gene lost 0 bases, with 10 bases spanning the gap. Per germline, CDR1 LGHNT and CDR2 FRNRAP. The CDR3 loop reads CASAAINSNQPQHF. CDR3 nucleotide sequence: TGTGCTAGTGCCGCTATTAATAGCAATCAGCCCCAGCATTTT.

This clone showed up just once. The rearrangement joins TRBV5-1 to TRBJ2-1; D call uncertain. The CDR3 contains 13 residues. V lost 3 bases and J 2 bases, leaving 6 bases between the germline ends. The germline gives CDR1 SGHRS, CDR2 YFSETQ. The chain's CDR3 is CASSSRTYNEQFF. CDR3 nucleotides: TGCGCCAGCAGCTCGAGAACCTACAATGAGCAGTTCTTC.

The chain carries TRBV10-3 and TRBJ2-6; D perhaps matches TRBD1 (6 bases). Trimming removed 3 bases at V and 1 base at J, with 13 bases between. The CDR3 covers 17 residues. Germline V CDR1 and CDR2: ENHRY, SYGVKD. This chain's CDR3 is CAISEQSGESGANVLTF. In nucleotides, the CDR3 is TGTGCCATCAGTGAACAATCAGGGGAATCTGGGGCCAACGTCCTGACTTTC.

The chain joins TRBV7-2 to TRBJ2-3; D possibly corresponds to TRBD2 (6 bases). The CDR3 is 17 residues long. Looked up from germline, CDR1 is SGHTA and CDR2 is FQGNSA. V lost 1 base to trimming and J lost 7 bases, with 21 bases between them. The CDR3 DNA follows: TGTGCCAGCAGCTTAGAGGGAGGTACAGGCCCCCCAAATACGCAGTATTTT. Amino acids: CASSLEGGTGPPNTQYF.

V is TRBV28 and J is TRBJ2-1; a possible D gene is TRBD2 (5 bases). The V gene lost 4 bases and the J gene lost 11 bases, with 15 bases spanning the gap. Germline-derived CDR1 and CDR2 are MDHEN and SYDVKM. CDR3 length equals 13 residues. CDR3 bases: TGTGCCAGCAGTTCAATACCTAGCCCTCAGCAGTTCTTC. Protein product: CASSSIPSPQQFF.

The rearrangement links TRBV28 to TRBJ2-6; 8 nucleotides align to TRBD1. Germline trimming cut 6 bases from V and 2 bases from J; bases unmatched to any gene: 9. This CDR3 is 17 amino acids long. In germline, CDR1 is MDHEN, CDR2 SYDVKM. The CDR3 region has the DNA TGTGCCAGCAGGACCGGGACAGGCCCGCCTGGGGCCAACGTCCTGACTTTC. Amino acid sequence: CASRTGTGPPGANVLTF.

The DNA for the CDR3 is TGTGCCAGCAGCTTAGACGTTGACGTGGGTTTTGCGGCCTTCTCCTACGAGCAGTACTTC. Its protein product is CASSLDVDVGFAAFSYEQYF. The chain couples TRBV7-8 to TRBJ2-7; D remains unclear. The CDR3 totals 20 residues. V was clipped by 1 base and J by 0 bases, with 25 bases between them. The V gene's germline CDR1 is SGHVS and CDR2 FQNEAQ.